A single sample is the source of the 15 T cell receptor beta chains below, sequenced in a study of shared clonotypes between healthy human individuals. Measured with immunoSEQ multiplex PCR; TCRdb has only the in-frame clones, and not every one. The sample consists of roughly 640,000 clones, around 97% of them appearing once. Material for sequencing was naive CD4+ T cells sorted from blood. Subset in this sample: CD45RA+ positively selected. Every receptor here comes from a woman aged 30 to 39 in good health.

The chain links TRBV19 to TRBJ1-5, with no clear D. Germline V gene lookup returns CDR1 LNHDA and CDR2 SQIVND (reference sequence). The CDR3 sequence is 12 residues long. Trimming left V 4 bases short and J 5 bases short, with 6 bases between. The CDR3 DNA follows: TGTGCCAGTAGTAGTGGTGATCAGCCCCAGCATTTT. Its protein product is CASSSGDQPQHF.

This clone has only one observation. The DNA for the CDR3 is TGCGCCAGCAGTCACGCCCCGGGACTATATCTCACACACACAGATACGCAGTATTTT. Its protein is CASSHAPGLYLTHTDTQYF. V usage is TRBV10-2 and J usage is TRBJ2-3; 7 nucleotides line up with TRBD2. V gave up 5 bases and J gave up 2 bases; unmatched junction bases: 19. Germline V gene lookup returns CDR1 WSHSY and CDR2 SAAADI. The CDR3 is 19 residues long.

This chain links TRBV7-8 with TRBJ1-4; maybe TRBD1 (6 bases). V lost 3 bases and J lost 4, with 9 bases in between. Per germline, CDR1 SGHVS and CDR2 FQNEAQ. The CDR3 covers 14 residues. The CDR3: CASSLGRGNEKLFF. The CDR3 DNA reads as TGTGCCAGCAGCTTGGGCAGGGGTAATGAAAAACTGTTTTTT.

This chain connects TRBV28 to TRBJ2-7, with no clear D. The germline CDR1 and CDR2 sequences are MDHEN and SYDVKM. Trimming pared 6 bases from V and 7 bases from J, leaving 16 bases between. This CDR3 contains 13 residues. The CDR3 sequence is CASSPTRRTEQYF. CDR3 sequence (DNA): TGTGCCAGCAGCCCGACGCGAAGGACGGAGCAGTACTTC.

The chain couples TRBV28 to TRBJ1-6; possible D gene TRBD1, 6 bases. CDR1 MDHEN and CDR2 SYDVKM come from the germline V gene. Trimming took off 5 bases at V and 3 bases at J, with 20 bases between the two ends. The CDR3 is 18 amino acids. CDR3 amino acids: CASSIPSPGTNYNSPLHF. CDR3 DNA: TGTGCCAGCAGTATTCCTTCCCCCGGGACAAACTATAATTCACCCCTCCACTTT.

Here the CDR3 reads CASSFGGTDTQYF. In DNA, the CDR3 is TGTGCCAGCAGCTTTGGGGGGACAGATACGCAGTATTTT. The chain has TRBV5-6 and TRBJ2-3; maybe TRBD2 (6 bases). V gave up 2 bases and J gave up 3 bases, with 7 bases separating them. CDR3 length: 13 amino acids. Germline values: CDR1 SGHDT, CDR2 YYEEEE.

The chain employs TRBV25-1 and TRBJ2-5; D is uncertain. The CDR3 consists of 13 residues. The V end was cut by 1 base, the J end by 5 bases, with 8 bases between. CDR1 MGHDK and CDR2 SYGVNS come from the germline V gene. CDR3 residues: CASSESPSETQYF. DNA of the CDR3: TGTGCCAGCAGTGAATCTCCATCGGAGACCCAGTACTTC.

The chain carries TRBV11-2 and TRBJ1-4; 8 positions agree with TRBD1. Germline V gene lookup returns CDR1 SGHAT and CDR2 FQNNGV. The CDR3 contains 15 residues. Trimming cost V 5 bases and J 8 bases; bases outside gene matches: 10. Here the CDR3 reads CASSRITGGNEKLFF. The CDR3 nucleotides are TGTGCCAGCAGCCGAATTACAGGGGGTAACGAAAAACTGTTTTTT.

The chain links TRBV6-6 to TRBJ2-4, with D possibly called TRBD1 or TRBD2 (5 bases each). The V end was cut by 2 bases, the J end by 5 bases, with 10 bases between. Germline assignment: CDR1 MNHNY and CDR2 SVGAGI (reference sequence). CDR3 length equals 14 residues. This CDR3 reads CASSYVGGENIQYF. DNA of the CDR3: TGTGCCAGCAGTTACGTTGGGGGTGAAAACATTCAGTACTTC.

The chain has TRBV11-1 and TRBJ2-7, with TRBD2 matching over 7 bases. Germline V gene sequence: CDR1 SGHAT, CDR2 FQDESV (reference sequence). V trimming: 2 bases; J trimming: 0 bases; junction bases outside the gene matches: 1. This CDR3 spans 14 amino acids. DNA for the CDR3: TGTGCCAGCAGCTTACAGCGGGACTCCTACGAGCAGTACTTC. Translation: CASSLQRDSYEQYF.

Only one count was recorded for this clone. The sample holds other DNA sequences that translate to the same CDR3. The genes are TRBV5-1 and TRBJ2-3, with D perhaps TRBD1 (6 bases). Germline V gives CDR1 SGHRS, CDR2 YFSETQ. This CDR3 comprises 14 residues. Trimming removed 2 bases at V and 0 bases at J, with 7 bases between. The CDR3 loop reads CASSFGQSTDTQYF. The CDR3 nucleotides read TGCGCCAGCAGCTTTGGACAGAGCACAGATACGCAGTATTTT.

The chain recombines TRBV28 with TRBJ2-1, with a weak D call TRBD2 (5 bases). Germline V gene data show CDR1 as MDHEN and CDR2 as SYDVKM. V was shortened by 7 bases and J by 2 bases, with 15 bases between the two germline ends. The CDR3 sequence is 15 residues long. The CDR3 protein is CASNFHLAAYNEQFF. CDR3 nucleotides: TGTGCCAGCAATTTTCATCTAGCAGCCTACAATGAGCAGTTCTTC. Full variable domain (missing parts from reference TRBV28 and TRBJ2-1): DVKVTQSSRYLVKRTGEKVFLECVQDMDHENMFWYRQDPGLGLRLIYFSYDVKMKEKGDIPEGYSVSREKKERFSLILESASTNQTSMYLCASNFHLAAYNEQFFGPGTRLTVL.

The chain is built from TRBV6-6 and TRBJ2-5; 12 bases agree with TRBD2. Near its end, the DNA agrees better with TRBJ2-7, so the J call may be wrong. The CDR3 contains 13 residues. The germline V gene has CDR1 MNHNY and CDR2 SVGAGI (reference sequence). CDR3 in DNA: TGTGCCAGCCGGACTAGCGGGAACTACGAGCAGTACTTC. Translated: CASRTSGNYEQYF.

The chain has TRBV19 and TRBJ2-1; TRBD2 matches at 12 bases. J lost 9 bases, V lost 5 bases, and 8 bases had no gene match. The CDR3 is 15 residues long. The V gene's germline CDR1 is LNHDA and CDR2 SQIVND (reference sequence). DNA for the CDR3: TGTGCCAGTAGTGGTCCTAGCGGGAGGGCCCCTGAGCAGTTCTTC. It specifies CASSGPSGRAPEQFF.

The V call is TRBV28, the J call TRBJ2-3, with TRBD2 matching 13 bases. Germline CDR1 is MDHEN and CDR2 is SYDVKM. Germline trimming cut 7 bases from V and 2 bases from J; bases unmatched to any gene: 9. This CDR3 has 17 residues. CDR3 in DNA: TGTGCCAGCACCTCGACTAGCGGGAGGACAGACACAGATACGCAGTATTTT. Translation: CASTSTSGRTDTDTQYF.